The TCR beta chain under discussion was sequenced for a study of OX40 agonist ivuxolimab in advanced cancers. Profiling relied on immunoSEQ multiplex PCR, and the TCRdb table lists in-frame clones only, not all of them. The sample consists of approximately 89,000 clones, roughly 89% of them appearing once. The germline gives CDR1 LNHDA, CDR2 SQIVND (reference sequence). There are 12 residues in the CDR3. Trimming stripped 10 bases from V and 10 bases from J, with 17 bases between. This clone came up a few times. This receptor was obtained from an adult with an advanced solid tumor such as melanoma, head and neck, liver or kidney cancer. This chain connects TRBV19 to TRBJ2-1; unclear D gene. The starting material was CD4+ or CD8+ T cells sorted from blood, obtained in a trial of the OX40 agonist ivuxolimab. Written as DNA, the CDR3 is TGTGCCATTGGGTCCGACCTTGAGGAGCAGTTCTTC. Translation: CAIGSDLEEQFF.